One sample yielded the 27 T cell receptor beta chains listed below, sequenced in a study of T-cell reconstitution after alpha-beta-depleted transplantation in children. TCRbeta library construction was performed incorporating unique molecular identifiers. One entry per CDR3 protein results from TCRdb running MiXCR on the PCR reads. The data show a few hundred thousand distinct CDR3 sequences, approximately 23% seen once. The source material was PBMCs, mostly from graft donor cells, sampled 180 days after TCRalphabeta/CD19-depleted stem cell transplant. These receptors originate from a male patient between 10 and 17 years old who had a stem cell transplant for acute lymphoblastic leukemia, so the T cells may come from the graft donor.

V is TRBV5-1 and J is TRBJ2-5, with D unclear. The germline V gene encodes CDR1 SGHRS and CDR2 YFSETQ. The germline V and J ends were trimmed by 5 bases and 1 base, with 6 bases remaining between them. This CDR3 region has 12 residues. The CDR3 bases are TGCGCCAGCAGATTGTTCCAAGAGACCCAGTACTTC. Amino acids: CASRLFQETQYF.

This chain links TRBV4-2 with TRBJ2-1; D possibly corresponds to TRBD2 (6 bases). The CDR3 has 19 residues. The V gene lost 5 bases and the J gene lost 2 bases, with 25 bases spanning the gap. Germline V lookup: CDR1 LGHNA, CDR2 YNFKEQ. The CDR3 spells CASSARMGISGPAYNEQFF. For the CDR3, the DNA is TGTGCCAGCAGCGCTCGAATGGGTATCAGCGGGCCAGCCTACAATGAGCAGTTCTTC.

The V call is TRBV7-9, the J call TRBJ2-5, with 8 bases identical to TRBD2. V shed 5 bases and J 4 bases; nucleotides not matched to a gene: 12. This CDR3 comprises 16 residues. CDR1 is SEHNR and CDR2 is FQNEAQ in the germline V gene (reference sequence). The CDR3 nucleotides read TGTGCCAGCAGCCCGGCCGGGACTAGAAGAGGAGAGACCCAGTACTTC. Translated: CASSPAGTRRGETQYF.

The chain's CDR3 is CASSLVPLNTEAFF. The CDR3 bases are TGTGCCAGCAGTTTAGTCCCGCTGAACACTGAAGCTTTCTTT. The chain couples TRBV12-3 or TRBV12-4 to TRBJ1-1, with D unresolved. The germline V and J ends were trimmed by 1 base and 0 bases, with 6 bases remaining between them. This CDR3 contains 14 residues.

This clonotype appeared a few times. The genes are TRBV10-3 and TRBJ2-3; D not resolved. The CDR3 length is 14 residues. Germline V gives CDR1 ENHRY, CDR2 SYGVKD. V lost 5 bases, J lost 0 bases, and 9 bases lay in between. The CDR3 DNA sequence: TGTGCCATCAGTTTCTGGCTTAGCACAGATACGCAGTATTTT. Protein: CAISFWLSTDTQYF.

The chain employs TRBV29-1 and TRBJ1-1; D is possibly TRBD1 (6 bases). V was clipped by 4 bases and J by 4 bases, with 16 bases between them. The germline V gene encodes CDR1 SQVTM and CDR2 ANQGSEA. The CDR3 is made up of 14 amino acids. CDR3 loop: CSVAGITRGTEAFF. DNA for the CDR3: TGCAGCGTTGCCGGGATTACCAGGGGCACTGAAGCTTTCTTT.

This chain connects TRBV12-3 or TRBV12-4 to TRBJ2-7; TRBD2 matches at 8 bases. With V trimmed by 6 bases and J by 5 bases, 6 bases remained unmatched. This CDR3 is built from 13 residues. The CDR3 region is CASSGTSLNEQYF. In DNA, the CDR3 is TGTGCCAGCAGCGGGACTAGTCTCAACGAGCAGTACTTC.

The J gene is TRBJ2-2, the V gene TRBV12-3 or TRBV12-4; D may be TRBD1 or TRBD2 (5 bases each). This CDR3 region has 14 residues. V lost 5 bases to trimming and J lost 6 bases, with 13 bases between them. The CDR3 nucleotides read TGTGCCAGCAGTCCCAAGAGGGGCCCCGGGGAGCTGTTTTTT. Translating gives CASSPKRGPGELFF.

In nucleotides, the CDR3 is TGTGCCAGCAGCTTAGCGGGGGAGCCGGCTTTCTTT. The encoded protein is CASSLAGEPAFF. J is TRBJ1-1 and V is TRBV7-9, with D possibly matching TRBD1 (5 bases). V gave up 0 bases and J gave up 11 bases, with 10 bases separating them. Germline V CDR1 and CDR2: SEHNR, FQNEAQ (reference sequence). This CDR3 is built from 12 residues.

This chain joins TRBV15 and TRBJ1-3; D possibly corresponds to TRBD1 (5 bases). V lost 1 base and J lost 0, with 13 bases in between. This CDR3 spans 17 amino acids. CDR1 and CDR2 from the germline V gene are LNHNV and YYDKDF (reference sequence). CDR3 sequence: CATSRATGRRSGNTIYF. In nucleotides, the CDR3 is TGTGCCACCAGCAGAGCCACGGGACGCCGCTCTGGAAACACCATATATTTT.

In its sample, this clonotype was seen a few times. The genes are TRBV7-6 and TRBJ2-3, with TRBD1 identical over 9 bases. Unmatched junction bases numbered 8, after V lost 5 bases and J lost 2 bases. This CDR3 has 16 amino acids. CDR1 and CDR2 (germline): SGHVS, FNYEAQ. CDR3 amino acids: CASSRTGVVHTDTQYF. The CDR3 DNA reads TGTGCCAGCAGCAGGACAGGGGTCGTCCACACAGATACGCAGTATTTT.

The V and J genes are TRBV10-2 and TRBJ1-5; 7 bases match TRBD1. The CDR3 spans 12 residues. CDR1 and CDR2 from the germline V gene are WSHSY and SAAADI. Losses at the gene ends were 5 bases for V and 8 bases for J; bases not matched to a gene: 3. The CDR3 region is CASSYRGKPQHF. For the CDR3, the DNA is TGCGCCAGCAGTTACAGGGGTAAGCCCCAGCATTTT.

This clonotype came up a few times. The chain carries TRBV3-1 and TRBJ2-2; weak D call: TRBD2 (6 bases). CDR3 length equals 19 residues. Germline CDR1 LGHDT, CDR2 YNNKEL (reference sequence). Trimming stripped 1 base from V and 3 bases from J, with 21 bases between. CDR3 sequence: CASSQVLGGAFEYTGELFF. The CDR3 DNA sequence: TGTGCCAGCAGCCAAGTCCTAGGAGGGGCCTTTGAGTACACCGGGGAGCTGTTTTTT.

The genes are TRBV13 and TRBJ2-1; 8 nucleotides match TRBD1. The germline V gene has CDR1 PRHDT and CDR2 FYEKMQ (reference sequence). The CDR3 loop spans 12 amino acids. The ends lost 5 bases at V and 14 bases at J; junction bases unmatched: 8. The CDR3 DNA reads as TGTGCCAGCAGCCCCCGGACAGGGTTGAAGTTCTTC. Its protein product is CASSPRTGLKFF.

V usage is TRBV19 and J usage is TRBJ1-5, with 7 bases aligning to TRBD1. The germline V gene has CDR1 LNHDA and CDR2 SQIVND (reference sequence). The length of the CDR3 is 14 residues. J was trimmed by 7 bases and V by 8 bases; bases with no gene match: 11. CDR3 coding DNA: TGTGCCAGTCATCGCATCCAGGGGGGCCAGCCCCAGCATTTT. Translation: CASHRIQGGQPQHF. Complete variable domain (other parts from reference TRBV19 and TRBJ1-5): DGGITQSPKYLFRKEGQNVTLSCEQNLNHDAMYWYRQDPGQGLRLIYYSQIVNDFQKGDIAEGYSVSREKKESFPLTVTSAQKNPTAFYLCASHRIQGGQPQHFGDGTRLSIL.

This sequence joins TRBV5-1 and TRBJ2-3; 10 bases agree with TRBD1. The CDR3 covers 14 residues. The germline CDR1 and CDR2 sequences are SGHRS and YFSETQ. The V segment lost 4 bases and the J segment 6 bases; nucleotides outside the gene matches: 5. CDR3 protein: CASSPGTGADTQYF. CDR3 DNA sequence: TGCGCCAGCAGCCCCGGGACAGGGGCGGATACGCAGTATTTT. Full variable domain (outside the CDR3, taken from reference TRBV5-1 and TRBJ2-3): KAGVTQTPRYLIKTRGQQVTLSCSPISGHRSVSWYQQTPGQGLQFLFEYFSETQRNKGNFPGRFSGRQFSNSRSEMNVSTLELGDSALYLCASSPGTGADTQYFGPGTRLTVL.

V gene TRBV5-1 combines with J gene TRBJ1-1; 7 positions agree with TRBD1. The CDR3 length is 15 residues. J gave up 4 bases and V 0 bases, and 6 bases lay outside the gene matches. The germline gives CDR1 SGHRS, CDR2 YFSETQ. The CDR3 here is CASSLAAGGSTEAFF. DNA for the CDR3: TGCGCCAGCAGCTTGGCGGCAGGGGGAAGCACTGAAGCTTTCTTT.

The CDR3 here is CASTPEIGSGPYNEQFF. CDR3 in DNA: TGTGCCAGTACCCCAGAGATAGGTAGCGGACCCTACAATGAGCAGTTCTTC. The chain recombines TRBV19 with TRBJ2-1; D possibly corresponds to TRBD2 (6 bases). V was pared by 7 bases and J by 2 bases, with 21 bases between. Germline-derived CDR1 and CDR2 are LNHDA and SQIVND (reference sequence). The CDR3 has 17 residues. Together with reference TRBV19 and TRBJ2-1, the CDR3 gives the full variable domain: DGGITQSPKYLFRKEGQNVTLSCEQNLNHDAMYWYRQDPGQGLRLIYYSQIVNDFQKGDIAEGYSVSREKKESFPLTVTSAQKNPTAFYLCASTPEIGSGPYNEQFFGPGTRLTVL.

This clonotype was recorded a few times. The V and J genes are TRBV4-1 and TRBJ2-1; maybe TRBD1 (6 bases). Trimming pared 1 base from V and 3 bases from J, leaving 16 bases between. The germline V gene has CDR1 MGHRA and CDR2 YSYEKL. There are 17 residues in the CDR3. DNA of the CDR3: TGCGCCAGCAGCCAAGGGGTCGGCTGGGGGCTCTACAATGAGCAGTTCTTC. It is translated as CASSQGVGWGLYNEQFF.

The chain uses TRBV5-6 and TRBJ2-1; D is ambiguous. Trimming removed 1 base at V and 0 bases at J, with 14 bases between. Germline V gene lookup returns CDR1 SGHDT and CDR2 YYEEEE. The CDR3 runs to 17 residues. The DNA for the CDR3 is TGTGCCAGCAGCTTGTGGAGCGCACCTAGCTCCTACAATGAGCAGTTCTTC. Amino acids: CASSLWSAPSSYNEQFF.

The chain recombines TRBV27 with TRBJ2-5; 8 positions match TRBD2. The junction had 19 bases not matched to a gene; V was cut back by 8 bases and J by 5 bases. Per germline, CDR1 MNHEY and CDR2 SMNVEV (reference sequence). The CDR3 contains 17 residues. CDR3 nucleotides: TGTGCCAGCTCCTTAGGGGCGGGAGGCCTCCGGGAGGAGACCCAGTACTTC. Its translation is CASSLGAGGLREETQYF.

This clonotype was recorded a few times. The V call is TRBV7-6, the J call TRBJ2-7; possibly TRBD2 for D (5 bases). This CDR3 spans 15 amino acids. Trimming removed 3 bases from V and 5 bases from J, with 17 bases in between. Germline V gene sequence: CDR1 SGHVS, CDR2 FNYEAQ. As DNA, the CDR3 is TGTGCCAGCAGCTTCGGGGTTTCGGCTGCCCACGAGCAGTACTTC. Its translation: CASSFGVSAAHEQYF.

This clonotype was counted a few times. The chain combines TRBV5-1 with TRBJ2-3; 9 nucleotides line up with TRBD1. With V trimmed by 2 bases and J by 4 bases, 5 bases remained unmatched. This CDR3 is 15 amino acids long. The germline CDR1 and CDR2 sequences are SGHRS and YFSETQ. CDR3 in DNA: TGCGCCAGCAGCTTACAGGGGGCTCGGGCAGATACGCAGTATTTT. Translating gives CASSLQGARADTQYF. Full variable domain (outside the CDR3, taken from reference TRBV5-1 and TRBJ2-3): KAGVTQTPRYLIKTRGQQVTLSCSPISGHRSVSWYQQTPGQGLQFLFEYFSETQRNKGNFPGRFSGRQFSNSRSEMNVSTLELGDSALYLCASSLQGARADTQYFGPGTRLTVL.

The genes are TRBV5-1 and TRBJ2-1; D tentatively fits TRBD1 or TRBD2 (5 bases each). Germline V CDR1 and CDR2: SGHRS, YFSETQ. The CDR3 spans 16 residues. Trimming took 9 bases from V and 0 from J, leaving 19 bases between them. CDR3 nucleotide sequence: TGCGCCACCAGGGCCCAAGGACTGAGCTCCTACAATGAGCAGTTCTTC. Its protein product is CATRAQGLSSYNEQFF.

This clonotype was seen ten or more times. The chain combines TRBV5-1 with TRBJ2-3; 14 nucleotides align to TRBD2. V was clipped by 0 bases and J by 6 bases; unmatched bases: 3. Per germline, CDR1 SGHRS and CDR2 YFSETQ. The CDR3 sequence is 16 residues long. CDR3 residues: CASSLGLAGGPDTQYF. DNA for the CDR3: TGCGCCAGCAGCTTGGGACTAGCGGGAGGGCCGGATACGCAGTATTTT.

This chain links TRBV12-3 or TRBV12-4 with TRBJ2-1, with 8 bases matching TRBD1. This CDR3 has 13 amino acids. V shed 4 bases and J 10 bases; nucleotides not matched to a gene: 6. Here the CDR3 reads CASSSNRGSEQFF. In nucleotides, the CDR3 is TGTGCCAGCAGTTCCAACAGGGGGAGCGAGCAGTTCTTC.

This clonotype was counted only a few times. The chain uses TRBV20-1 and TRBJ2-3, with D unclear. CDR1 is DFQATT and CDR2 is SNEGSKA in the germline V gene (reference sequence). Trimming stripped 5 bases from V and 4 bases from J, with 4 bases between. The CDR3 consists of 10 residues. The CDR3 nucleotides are TGCAGTGCTTGGGCAGATACGCAGTATTTT. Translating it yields CSAWADTQYF.